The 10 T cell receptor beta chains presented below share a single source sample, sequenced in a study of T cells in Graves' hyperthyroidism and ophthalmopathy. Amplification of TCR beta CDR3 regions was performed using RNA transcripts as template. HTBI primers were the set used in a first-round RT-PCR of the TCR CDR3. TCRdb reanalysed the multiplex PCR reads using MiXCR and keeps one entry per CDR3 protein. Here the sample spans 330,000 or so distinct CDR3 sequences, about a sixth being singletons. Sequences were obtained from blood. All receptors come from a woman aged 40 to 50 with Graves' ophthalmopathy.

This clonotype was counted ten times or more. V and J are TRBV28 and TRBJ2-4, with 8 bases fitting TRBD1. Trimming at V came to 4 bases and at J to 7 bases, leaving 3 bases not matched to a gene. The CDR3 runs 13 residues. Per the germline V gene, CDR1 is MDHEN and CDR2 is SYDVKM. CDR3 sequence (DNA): TGTGCCAGCAGTTGGACAGGGAACAACATTCAGTACTTC. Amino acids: CASSWTGNNIQYF.

Here the CDR3 reads CASSSAGGEAFF. CDR3 nucleotide sequence: TGCGCCAGCAGCTCTGCGGGCGGTGAAGCTTTCTTT. The rearrangement uses TRBV4-1 and TRBJ1-1; no firm D call. There are 12 residues in the CDR3. Per the germline V gene, CDR1 is MGHRA and CDR2 is YSYEKL. The germline V and J ends were trimmed by 5 bases and 7 bases, with 11 bases remaining between them.

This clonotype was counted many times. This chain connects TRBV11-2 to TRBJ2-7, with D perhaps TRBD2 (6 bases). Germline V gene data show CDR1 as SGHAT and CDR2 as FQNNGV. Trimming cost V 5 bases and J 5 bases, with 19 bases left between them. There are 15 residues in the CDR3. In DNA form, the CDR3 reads TGTGCCAGCAGCCTACGACGGGAGATGGGAAACGAGCAGTACTTC. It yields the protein CASSLRREMGNEQYF.

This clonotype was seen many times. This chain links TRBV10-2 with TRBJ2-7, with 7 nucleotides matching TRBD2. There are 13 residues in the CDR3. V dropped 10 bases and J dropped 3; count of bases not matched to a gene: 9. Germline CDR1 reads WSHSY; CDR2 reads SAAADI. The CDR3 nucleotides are TGCGCCATCTCGGGTGCGGGAGTCTACGAGCAGTACTTC. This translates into CAISGAGVYEQYF.

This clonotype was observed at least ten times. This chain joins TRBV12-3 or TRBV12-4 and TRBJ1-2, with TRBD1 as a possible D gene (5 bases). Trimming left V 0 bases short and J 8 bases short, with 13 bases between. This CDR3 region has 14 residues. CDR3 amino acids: CASSLAGAGRGYTF. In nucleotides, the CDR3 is TGTGCCAGCAGTTTAGCCGGGGCAGGGAGAGGCTACACCTTC.

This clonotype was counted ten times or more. The CDR3 is CASSYRGKHGYTF. Written as DNA, the CDR3 is TGTGCCAGCAGTTACCGGGGGAAGCACGGCTACACCTTC. The chain employs TRBV6-5 and TRBJ1-2, with a weak D call TRBD1 (5 bases). CDR1 and CDR2 from the germline V gene are MNHEY and SVGAGI. The CDR3 consists of 13 residues. V lost 2 bases and J lost 8, with 12 bases in between.

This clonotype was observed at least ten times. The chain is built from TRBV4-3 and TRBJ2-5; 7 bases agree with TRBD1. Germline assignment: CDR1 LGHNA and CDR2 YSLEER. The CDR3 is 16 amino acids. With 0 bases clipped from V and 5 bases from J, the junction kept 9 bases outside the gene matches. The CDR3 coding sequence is TGCGCCAGCAGCCAAGAGGGAAGGGGGCGCGGGGAGACCCAGTACTTC. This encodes CASSQEGRGRGETQYF.

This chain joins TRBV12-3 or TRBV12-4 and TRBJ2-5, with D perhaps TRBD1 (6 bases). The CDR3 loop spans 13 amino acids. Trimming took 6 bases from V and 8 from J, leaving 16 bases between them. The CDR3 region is CASSYQPQGTQYF. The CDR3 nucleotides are TGTGCCAGCAGCTACCAGCCACAGGGAACCCAGTACTTC.

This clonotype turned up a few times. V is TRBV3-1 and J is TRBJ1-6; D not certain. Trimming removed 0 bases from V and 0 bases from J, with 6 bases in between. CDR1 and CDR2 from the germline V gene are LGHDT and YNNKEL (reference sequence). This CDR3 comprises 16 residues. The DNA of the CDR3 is TGTGCCAGCAGCCAAGAGGGGAGCTCCTATAATTCACCCCTCCACTTT. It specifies CASSQEGSSYNSPLHF.

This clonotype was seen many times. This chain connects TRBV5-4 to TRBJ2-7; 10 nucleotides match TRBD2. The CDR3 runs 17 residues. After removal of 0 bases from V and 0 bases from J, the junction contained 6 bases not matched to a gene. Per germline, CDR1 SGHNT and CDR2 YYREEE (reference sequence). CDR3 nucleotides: TGTGCCAGCAGCTTGGGCGTGCTAGCGGGAGACTCCTACGAGCAGTACTTC. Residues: CASSLGVLAGDSYEQYF.